This TCR beta chain was recovered during a study of identical twins. Study results and limitations: Insertions were reduced in abundant cord blood beta clonotypes but not in memory repertoires.

TCRdb re-called the 5' RACE reads with MiXCR, one entry per CDR3 protein. In the table there are approximately 670,000 distinct CDR3 sequences, roughly 6.2% of which are singletons. This clonotype has a handful of counts. Its antigen is unknown. CDR1 is SGHRS, CDR2 YFSETQ, per germline. This CDR3 comprises 14 residues. V shed 4 bases and J shed 2 bases, with 13 bases lying between them. Healthy Caucasians provided all donations. The TCR was taken from a man between 18 and 35 years old in good health. The chain joins TRBV5-1 to TRBJ2-7; tentatively, D is TRBD1 or TRBD2 (5 bases each). Sequencing was performed on naive T cells sorted from blood. CDR3 loop: CASSDGDGTYEQYF. The CDR3 nucleotides read TGCGCCAGCAGCGACGGGGACGGGACCTACGAGCAGTACTTC.